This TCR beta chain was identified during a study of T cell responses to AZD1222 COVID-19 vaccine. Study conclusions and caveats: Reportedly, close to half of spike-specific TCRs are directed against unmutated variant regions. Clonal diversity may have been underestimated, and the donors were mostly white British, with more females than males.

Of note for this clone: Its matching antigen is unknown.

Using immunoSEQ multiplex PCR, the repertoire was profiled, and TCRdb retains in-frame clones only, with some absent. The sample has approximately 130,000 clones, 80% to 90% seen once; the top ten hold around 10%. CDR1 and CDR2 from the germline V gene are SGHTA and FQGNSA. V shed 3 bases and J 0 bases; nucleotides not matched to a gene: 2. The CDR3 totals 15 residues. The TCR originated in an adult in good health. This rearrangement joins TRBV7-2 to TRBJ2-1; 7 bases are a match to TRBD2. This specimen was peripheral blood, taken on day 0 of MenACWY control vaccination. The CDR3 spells CASSFGGSSYNEQFF. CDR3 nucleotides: TGTGCCAGCAGCTTCGGGGGGAGCTCCTACAATGAGCAGTTCTTC.